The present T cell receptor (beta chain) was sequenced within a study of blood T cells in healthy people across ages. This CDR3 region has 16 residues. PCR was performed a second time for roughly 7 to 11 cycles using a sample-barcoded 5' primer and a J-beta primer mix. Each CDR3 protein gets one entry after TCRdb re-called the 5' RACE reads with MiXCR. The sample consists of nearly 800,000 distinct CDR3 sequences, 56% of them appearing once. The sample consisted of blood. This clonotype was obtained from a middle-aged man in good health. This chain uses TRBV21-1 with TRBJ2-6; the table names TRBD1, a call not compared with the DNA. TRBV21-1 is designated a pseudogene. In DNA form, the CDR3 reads TGTGCCAGCAGCAATTTAGGGGCTTCTGGGGCCAACGTCCTGACTTTC. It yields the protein CASSNLGASGANVLTF.